The 15 T cell receptor beta chains presented below share a single source sample, sequenced in a study of shared clonotypes between healthy human individuals. Produced via immunoSEQ multiplex PCR; TCRdb's table is partial and in-frame only. The data contain approximately 2.3 million clones, approximately 95% of them singletons. The specimen was naive CD4+ T cells from PBMCs. The subset: CD45RA+ positively selected. Source of these receptors: a man younger than 35 in good health. Some clones in this sample may be carry-over from other donors' samples.

This clone was seen a single time. The chain combines TRBV4-1 with TRBJ1-3, with TRBD1 identical over 9 bases. CDR3 length: 19 residues. The V and J ends lost 2 bases and 0 bases, in that order; junction bases with no gene match: 11. Per the germline V gene, CDR1 is MGHRA and CDR2 is YSYEKL. In nucleotides, the CDR3 is TGCGCCAGCAGCCAAAGACACGGACAGGGGCCCAGCTCTGGAAACACCATATATTTT. Protein product: CASSQRHGQGPSSGNTIYF.

The genes are TRBV7-2 and TRBJ2-3; possible D gene TRBD2, 6 bases. Trimming shortened V by 5 bases and J by 14 bases, and 20 bases separated the two germline ends. Germline loops: CDR1 SGHTA, CDR2 FQGNSA. The length of the CDR3 is 13 residues. For the CDR3, the DNA is TGTGCCAGCAGCACCCACCCAACGGGAGATCTGTATTTT. It translates to CASSTHPTGDLYF.

The chain has TRBV19 and TRBJ1-5; no definite D call. Trimming took off 5 bases at V and 3 bases at J, with 11 bases between the two ends. This CDR3 has 14 amino acids. From germline, CDR1 is LNHDA and CDR2 SQIVND (reference sequence). Here the CDR3 reads CASSRGHLNQPQHF. In DNA, the CDR3 is TGTGCCAGTAGTCGCGGCCACCTCAATCAGCCCCAGCATTTT. Variable domain in full (rest from reference TRBV19 and TRBJ1-5): DGGITQSPKYLFRKEGQNVTLSCEQNLNHDAMYWYRQDPGQGLRLIYYSQIVNDFQKGDIAEGYSVSREKKESFPLTVTSAQKNPTAFYLCASSRGHLNQPQHFGDGTRLSIL.

This clone occurred a few times. The same CDR3 also results from other DNA sequences found in this sample. V is TRBV29-1 and J is TRBJ1-1, with D unresolved. The CDR3 spans 10 residues. CDR1 SQVTM and CDR2 ANQGSEA come from the germline V gene. V was cut by 7 bases and J by 4 bases, with 7 bases left in between. CDR3 nucleotides: TGCAGCGCCGGAGGCACTGAAGCTTTCTTT. Translation gives CSAGGTEAFF. Full variable domain (remainder filled in from reference TRBV29-1 and TRBJ1-1): SAVISQKPSRDICQRGTSLTIQCQVDSQVTMMFWYRQQPGQSLTLIATANQGSEATYESGFVIDKFPISRPNLTFSTLTVSNMSPEDSSIYLCSAGGTEAFFGQGTRLTVV.

The genes are TRBV18 and TRBJ2-2; 9 bases fit TRBD2. The CDR3 length is 14 residues. Germline V lookup: CDR1 KGHSH, CDR2 LQKENI. The J segment lost 7 bases and the V segment lost 5 bases, leaving 5 bases of the junction unmatched. The CDR3 is CASSAGTSIGELFF. CDR3 DNA sequence: TGTGCCAGCTCAGCCGGGACTAGCATCGGGGAGCTGTTTTTT.

V gene TRBV5-1 combines with J gene TRBJ2-2; TRBD2 aligns across 9 bases. V lost 4 bases, J lost 6 bases, and 19 bases stayed unmatched. The CDR3 consists of 19 residues. Germline V gene lookup returns CDR1 SGHRS and CDR2 YFSETQ. The CDR3 here is CASSVAPQGVAGAAGELFF. The CDR3, as DNA: TGCGCCAGCAGCGTAGCACCCCAGGGGGTAGCGGGAGCGGCCGGGGAGCTGTTTTTT.

The chain carries TRBV19 and TRBJ1-5, with D tentatively TRBD1 (6 bases). CDR3 length: 15 residues. V was shortened by 2 bases and J by 6 bases, with 14 bases between the two germline ends. CDR1 LNHDA and CDR2 SQIVND come from the germline V gene (reference sequence). The CDR3 sequence is CASSILAGAGQPQHF. CDR3 nucleotides: TGTGCCAGTAGTATATTGGCAGGGGCTGGTCAGCCCCAGCATTTT.

The rearrangement links TRBV12-5 to TRBJ2-3, with D unresolved. The V end was cut by 5 bases, the J end by 5 bases, with 14 bases between. The CDR3 is made up of 14 amino acids. The germline gives CDR1 LGHNT, CDR2 FRNRAP. CDR3 sequence reads: CASGKGRDIDTQYF. The DNA of the CDR3 is TGTGCTAGTGGTAAAGGAAGAGACATAGATACGCAGTATTTT.

The V and J genes are TRBV6-6 and TRBJ1-4; a weak D match, TRBD1 (6 bases). Germline loops: CDR1 MNHNY, CDR2 SVGAGI (reference sequence). CDR3 size: 13 residues. V gave up 6 bases and J gave up 6 bases, with 11 bases separating them. This CDR3 is CASSRGGDEKLFF. The CDR3 DNA reads TGTGCCAGCAGCAGGGGCGGGGATGAAAAACTGTTTTTT.

The V gene is TRBV7-3, the J gene TRBJ2-7; D might be TRBD1 or TRBD2, each matching 6 bases. V was cut by 5 bases and J by 4 bases, with 15 bases left in between. The V gene's germline CDR1 is SGHTA and CDR2 FQGTGA. The CDR3 is made up of 14 amino acids. The chain's CDR3 is CASSPAGTNYEQYF. The CDR3 nucleotides read TGTGCCAGCAGCCCTGCGGGGACAAATTACGAGCAGTACTTC.

This clone was recorded only once. V usage is TRBV7-3 and J usage is TRBJ2-1; TRBD1 matches 10 bases. The CDR3 runs to 14 residues. In germline, CDR1 is SGHTA, CDR2 FQGTGA. V lost 5 bases to trimming and J lost 3 bases; unmatched junction nucleotides: 1. The CDR3 sequence is CASSGTGVYNEQFF. The CDR3 DNA reads TGTGCCAGCAGCGGGACAGGGGTCTACAATGAGCAGTTCTTC.

The rearrangement links TRBV5-1 to TRBJ2-7; D is perhaps TRBD1 (6 bases). V lost 4 bases, J lost 0 bases, and 11 bases lay in between. Per germline, CDR1 SGHRS and CDR2 YFSETQ. The CDR3 spans 14 residues. CDR3 sequence: CASSPGTNSYEQYF. In nucleotides, the CDR3 is TGCGCCAGCAGCCCCGGGACAAACTCCTACGAGCAGTACTTC.

The V and J genes are TRBV23-1 and TRBJ2-3, with a weak D call TRBD2 (5 bases). TRBV23-1 is filed as an ORF, its function uncertain. The CDR3 has 12 amino acids. Trimming stripped 8 bases from V and 2 bases from J, with 8 bases between. The DNA for the CDR3 is TGCGCCAGCGTGGGAGACACAGATACGCAGTATTTT. It yields the protein CASVGDTDTQYF.

This rearrangement joins TRBV27 to TRBJ2-7; 7 bases are a match to TRBD2. This CDR3 is built from 16 residues. The germline CDR1 and CDR2 sequences are MNHEY and SMNVEV (reference sequence). V shed 2 bases, J shed 3 bases, and the junction held 10 bases outside the gene matches. DNA of the CDR3: TGTGCCAGCAGTTTAATTTTCGGGGCTAGCGGCTACGAGCAGTACTTC. It yields the protein CASSLIFGASGYEQYF.

The gene calls are TRBV2 and TRBJ1-5; D gene ambiguous. V was trimmed by 0 bases and J by 1 base, leaving 13 bases between them. Germline CDR1 SNHLY, CDR2 FYNNEI. The CDR3 contains 17 residues. CDR3 in DNA: TGTGCCAGCAGTGAAGCGCTTGGGGTGCGGAGCAATCAGCCCCAGCATTTT. It specifies CASSEALGVRSNQPQHF.